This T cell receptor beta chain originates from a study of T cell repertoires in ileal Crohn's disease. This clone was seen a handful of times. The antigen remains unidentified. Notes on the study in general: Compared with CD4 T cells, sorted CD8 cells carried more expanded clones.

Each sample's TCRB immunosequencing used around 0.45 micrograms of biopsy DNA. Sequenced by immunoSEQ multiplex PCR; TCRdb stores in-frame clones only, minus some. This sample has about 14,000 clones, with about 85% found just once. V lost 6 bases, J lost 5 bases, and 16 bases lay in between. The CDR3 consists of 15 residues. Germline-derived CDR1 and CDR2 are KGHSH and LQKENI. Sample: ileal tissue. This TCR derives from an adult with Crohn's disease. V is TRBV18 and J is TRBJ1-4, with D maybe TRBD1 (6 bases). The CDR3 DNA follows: TGTGCCAGCTCGCGCAACAGGGCCTCCAATGAAAAACTGTTTTTT. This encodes CASSRNRASNEKLFF. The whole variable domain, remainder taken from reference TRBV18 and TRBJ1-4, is NAGVMQNPRHLVRRRGQEARLRCSPMKGHSHVYWYRQLPEEGLKFMVYLQKENIIDESGMPKERFSAEFPKEGPSILRIQQVVRGDSAAYFCASSRNRASNEKLFFGSGTQLSVL.